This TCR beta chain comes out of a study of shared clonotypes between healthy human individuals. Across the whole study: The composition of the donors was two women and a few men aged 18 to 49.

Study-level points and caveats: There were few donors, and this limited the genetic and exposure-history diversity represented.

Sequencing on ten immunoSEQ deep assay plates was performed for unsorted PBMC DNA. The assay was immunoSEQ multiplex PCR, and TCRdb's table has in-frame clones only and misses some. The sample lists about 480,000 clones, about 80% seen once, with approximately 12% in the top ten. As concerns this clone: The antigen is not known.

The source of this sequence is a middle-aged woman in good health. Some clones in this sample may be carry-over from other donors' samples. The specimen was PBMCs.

This chain's CDR3 is CAWSAPRLAGVNEQFF. The CDR3 DNA follows: TGTGCCTGGAGTGCCCCTAGACTAGCGGGAGTCAATGAGCAGTTCTTC. The V gene is TRBV30, the J gene TRBJ2-1; 12 bases line up with TRBD2. Germline CDR1 GTSNPN, CDR2 SVGIG (reference sequence). Trimming cost V 1 base and J 6 bases; bases outside gene matches: 7. The CDR3 sequence is 16 residues long.